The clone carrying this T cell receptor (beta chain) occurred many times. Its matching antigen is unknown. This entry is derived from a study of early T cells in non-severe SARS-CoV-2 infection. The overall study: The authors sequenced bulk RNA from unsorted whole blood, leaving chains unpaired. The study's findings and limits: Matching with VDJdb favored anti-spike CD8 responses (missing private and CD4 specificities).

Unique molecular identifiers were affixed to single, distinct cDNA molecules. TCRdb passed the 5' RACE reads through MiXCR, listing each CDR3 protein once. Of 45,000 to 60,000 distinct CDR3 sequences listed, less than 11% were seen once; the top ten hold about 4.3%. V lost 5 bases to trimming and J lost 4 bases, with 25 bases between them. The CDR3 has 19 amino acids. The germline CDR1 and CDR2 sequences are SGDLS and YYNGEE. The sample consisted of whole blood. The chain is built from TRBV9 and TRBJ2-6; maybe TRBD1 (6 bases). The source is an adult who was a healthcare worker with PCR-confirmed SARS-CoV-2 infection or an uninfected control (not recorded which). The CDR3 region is CASSAPGVNPDSGANVLTF. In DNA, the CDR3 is TGTGCCAGCAGTGCCCCAGGGGTAAATCCTGACTCGGGGGCCAACGTCCTGACTTTC.